A single sample is the source of the 5 T cell receptor beta chains below, sequenced in a study of blood T cell repertoires in COVID-19. Measured with immunoSEQ multiplex PCR; TCRdb has only the in-frame clones, and not every one. The table records about 130,000 clones, around 90% of them present only once. Sequencing was done on a sample of peripheral blood. The receptor set was obtained from a man aged 50-59 years with COVID-19, enrolled during active disease.

The genes are TRBV5-1 and TRBJ2-7; D might be TRBD2 (5 bases). With 0 bases removed from V and 3 bases from J, the gap between germline ends came to 16 bases. Germline V gene lookup returns CDR1 SGHRS and CDR2 YFSETQ. This CDR3 has 16 residues. The CDR3 bases are TGCGCCAGCAGCTTGGACGGTGTGTCTAGCCGCTACGAGCAGTACGTC. It is translated as CASSLDGVSSRYEQYV.

The CDR3 region has the DNA TGTGCCAGTAGTATATTCCCTGAGGGTGAGCAGTTCTTC. Residues: CASSIFPEGEQFF. The V call is TRBV19, the J call TRBJ2-1, with D possibly matching TRBD2 (5 bases). V dropped 2 bases and J dropped 9 bases, with 11 bases sitting between them. CDR3 length equals 13 residues. Germline CDR1 and CDR2: LNHDA and SQIVND (reference sequence).

The chain links TRBV6-6 to TRBJ2-7, with D tentatively TRBD1 (5 bases). The CDR3 runs 13 residues. The V gene's germline CDR1 is MNHNY and CDR2 SVGAGI (reference sequence). V was trimmed by 5 bases and J by 4 bases, leaving 12 bases between them. The CDR3 loop reads CASSPTELYEQYF. The CDR3 DNA reads as TGTGCCAGCAGTCCGACAGAACTATACGAGCAGTACTTC.

This chain links TRBV3-1 (or the pseudogene TRBV3-2) with TRBJ2-6, with D possibly TRBD2 on 6 matching bases. From germline, CDR1 is LGHDT and CDR2 YNNKEL (reference sequence). This CDR3 comprises 16 residues. With 1 base removed from V and 2 bases from J, the gap between germline ends came to 9 bases. CDR3 sequence (DNA): TGTGCCAGCAGCCAAGGGGCGGGGCCTGGGGCCAACGTCCTGACTTTC. Amino acid sequence: CASSQGAGPGANVLTF.

This chain joins TRBV30 and TRBJ2-1, with TRBD2 matching over 11 bases. Losses at the gene ends were 2 bases for V and 7 bases for J; bases not matched to a gene: 16. Germline lookup yields CDR1 GTSNPN and CDR2 SVGIG (reference sequence). There are 18 residues in the CDR3. CDR3 bases: TGTGCCTGGAGTCGTCTCCTCGAACTAGCGGGAGTGGGTAATGAGCAGTTCTTC. Amino acid sequence: CAWSRLLELAGVGNEQFF.